These 30 T cell receptor beta chains were all obtained from the same sample, sequenced in a study of blood T cell repertoires in COVID-19. Some clones are missing from TCRdb's copy, which holds only in-frame ones; the method was immunoSEQ multiplex PCR. This table has 150,000 to 200,000 clones, around 87% appearing once. Material: peripheral blood. These receptors came from a man aged 40-50 years with active or convalescent COVID-19.

This chain uses TRBV5-8 with TRBJ1-2, with D tentatively TRBD1 (5 bases). Germline CDR1 and CDR2: SGHTS and YDEGEE. V was shortened by 5 bases and J by 4 bases, with 18 bases between the two germline ends. CDR3 length: 15 amino acids. This chain's CDR3 is CASSPLRSGSYGYTF. As DNA, the CDR3 is TGTGCCAGCAGTCCACTTCGATCAGGGTCCTATGGCTACACCTTC.

This clone has just one count. The chain links TRBV29-1 to TRBJ2-7; 9 positions match TRBD1. The length of the CDR3 is 12 residues. Germline CDR1 reads SQVTM; CDR2 reads ANQGSEA. The V gene end was trimmed by 6 bases and the J gene end by 7 bases; junction bases not matched to a gene: 7. The CDR3 loop is CSVGDRVVEQYF. The CDR3 bases are TGCAGCGTCGGGGACAGGGTGGTTGAGCAGTACTTC.

The V and J genes are TRBV5-8 and TRBJ1-5, with 7 bases that match TRBD1. This CDR3 comprises 19 residues. V trimming: 4 bases; J trimming: 2 bases; junction bases outside the gene matches: 18. Germline V gives CDR1 SGHTS, CDR2 YDEGEE. CDR3 DNA sequence: TGTGCCAGCAGCCCTCGTGGGGAGACAGGGTTCAGGGGCAATCAGCCCCAGCATTTT. Encoded protein: CASSPRGETGFRGNQPQHF.

The chain links TRBV20-1 to TRBJ2-3; the D is unclear. CDR1 is DFQATT, CDR2 SNEGSKA, per germline (reference sequence). The length of the CDR3 is 8 residues. Trimming stripped 8 bases from V and 6 bases from J, with 3 bases between. The CDR3 DNA is TGCAGTCCGGATACGCAGTATTTT. This gives the protein CSPDTQYF.

The chain recombines TRBV18 with TRBJ1-2; perhaps TRBD1 as D (5 bases). In germline, CDR1 is KGHSH, CDR2 LQKENI. Between the trimmed V and J ends, which lost 1 base and 8 bases, there was a span of 11 bases. The CDR3 contains 13 residues. The CDR3 loop is CASSPRGVEGYTF. CDR3 DNA: TGTGCCAGCTCACCACGGGGGGTGGAAGGCTACACCTTC.

The genes are TRBV7-2 and TRBJ1-4; the D gene is possibly TRBD1 (5 bases). Trimming stripped 6 bases from V and 0 bases from J, with 14 bases between. This CDR3 comprises 16 residues. Germline lookup yields CDR1 SGHTA and CDR2 FQGNSA. In DNA, the CDR3 is TGTGCCAGCAGGACGGAGGGGCTTGCAACTAATGAAAAACTGTTTTTT. Translating gives CASRTEGLATNEKLFF.

This clone was found a few times. The chain combines TRBV9 with TRBJ1-6; the match to TRBD1 covers 9 bases. The J segment lost 8 bases and the V segment lost 4 bases, leaving 7 bases of the junction unmatched. Germline V gene sequence: CDR1 SGDLS, CDR2 YYNGEE. The CDR3 runs to 15 residues. CDR3 in DNA: TGTGCCAGCAGCCCCGGACAGGGGAATTATTCACCCCTCCACTTT. Amino acids: CASSPGQGNYSPLHF.

This chain links TRBV19 with TRBJ1-4; 10 positions match TRBD1. Germline V gives CDR1 LNHDA, CDR2 SQIVND (reference sequence). The CDR3 consists of 15 residues. Unmatched junction bases numbered 7, after V lost 7 bases and J lost 5 bases. The CDR3 DNA follows: TGTGCCAGTACAATTCTGGACAGGGGGAATGAAAAACTGTTTTTT. This codes for CASTILDRGNEKLFF. The full variable domain, rest sourced from reference TRBV19 and TRBJ1-4, is DGGITQSPKYLFRKEGQNVTLSCEQNLNHDAMYWYRQDPGQGLRLIYYSQIVNDFQKGDIAEGYSVSREKKESFPLTVTSAQKNPTAFYLCASTILDRGNEKLFFGSGTQLSVL.

The chain employs TRBV27 and TRBJ1-1; 10 nucleotides agree with TRBD1. The V gene's germline CDR1 is MNHEY and CDR2 SMNVEV (reference sequence). This CDR3 is built from 13 residues. V dropped 5 bases and J dropped 8; count of bases not matched to a gene: 5. The CDR3 DNA reads TGTGCCAGCAGTCCGGGACAGGGGTTCGAAGCTTTCTTT. This codes for CASSPGQGFEAFF.

The CDR3 protein is CASSFNREGNTIYF. CDR3 nucleotide sequence: TGTGCCAGCAGTTTCAACAGGGAAGGAAACACCATATATTTT. The rearrangement uses TRBV27 and TRBJ1-3; a weak D match, TRBD1 (6 bases). CDR3 length: 14 amino acids. V shed 3 bases and J shed 4 bases, with 10 bases lying between them. CDR1 MNHEY and CDR2 SMNVEV come from the germline V gene (reference sequence).

The chain carries TRBV5-6 and TRBJ1-5; D unclear. Trimming took 3 bases from V and 0 from J, leaving 13 bases between them. In germline, CDR1 is SGHDT, CDR2 YYEEEE. The length of the CDR3 is 16 residues. CDR3 residues: CASSSRGSYSNQPQHF. For the CDR3, the DNA is TGTGCCAGCAGCTCACGGGGATCTTATAGCAATCAGCCCCAGCATTTT.

The chain is built from TRBV14 and TRBJ2-3; TRBD2 agrees at 9 bases. This CDR3 is 17 amino acids long. Germline V gene sequence: CDR1 SGHDN, CDR2 FVKESK. The junction had 12 bases not matched to a gene; V was cut back by 4 bases and J by 4 bases. The CDR3 DNA reads as TGTGCCAGCAGCCCTCTATCACGTAGCGGGGGAGCAGATACGCAGTATTTT. Translated, it gives CASSPLSRSGGADTQYF.

This clone was detected once. V gene TRBV27 combines with J gene TRBJ1-1; D is ambiguous. The germline gives CDR1 MNHEY, CDR2 SMNVEV (reference sequence). The CDR3 covers 13 residues. Trimming removed 4 bases from V and 5 bases from J, with 11 bases in between. The CDR3 DNA reads as TGTGCCAGCAGTTCCGACACTAGGACTGAAGCTTTCTTT. It encodes CASSSDTRTEAFF.

Note on this clone: An end of the junction differs from the germline gene, which may be a read error. The chain links TRBV4-1 to TRBJ1-2; D is unclear. Per germline, CDR1 MGHRA and CDR2 YSYEKL. The CDR3 runs 12 residues. CDR3 in amino acids: CASSQEGYDRDF. Written as DNA, the CDR3 is TGCGCCAGCAGCCAAGAAGGGTATGACCGGGACTTC.

The chain is built from TRBV3-1 (or the pseudogene TRBV3-2) and TRBJ1-6; 8 bases line up with TRBD1. Germline values: CDR1 LGHDT, CDR2 YNNKEL (reference sequence). The CDR3 is made up of 14 amino acids. V lost 4 bases to trimming and J lost 10 bases; unmatched junction nucleotides: 6. As DNA, the CDR3 is TGTGCCAGCAGCCCCCGGACAGGGCAGTCACCCCTCCACTTT. This translates into CASSPRTGQSPLHF.

The chain uses TRBV20-1 and TRBJ2-7; TRBD2 is a possible D gene (5 bases). This CDR3 has 13 amino acids. V gave up 3 bases and J gave up 4 bases, with 13 bases separating them. Germline CDR1 and CDR2: DFQATT and SNEGSKA (reference sequence). The CDR3 sequence: CSASSPGKYEQYF. Written as DNA, the CDR3 is TGCAGTGCTAGTTCGCCGGGGAAGTACGAGCAGTACTTC.

V usage is TRBV2 and J usage is TRBJ2-7, with D possibly being TRBD1 (6 bases). Trimming left V 11 bases short and J 3 bases short, with 11 bases between. The CDR3 runs 11 residues. Per germline, CDR1 SNHLY and CDR2 FYNNEI. Here the CDR3 DNA reads TGTGCCGGGCACAGGGTCTACGAGCAGTACTTC. Translation: CAGHRVYEQYF.

The rearrangement joins TRBV2 to TRBJ2-5; 15 positions agree with TRBD2. The CDR3 runs to 16 residues. The J segment lost 2 bases and the V segment lost 6 bases, leaving 4 bases of the junction unmatched. Germline CDR1 and CDR2: SNHLY and FYNNEI. The CDR3 nucleotides are TGTGCCAGCAGCGGGACTAGCGGGGGGCAACAAGAGACCCAGTACTTC. Translated: CASSGTSGGQQETQYF.

The V and J genes are TRBV12-5 and TRBJ1-1, with unresolved D. V was trimmed by 2 bases and J by 6 bases, leaving 19 bases between them. The CDR3 covers 16 residues. Looked up from germline, CDR1 is LGHNT and CDR2 is FRNRAP. The CDR3 loop reads CASGLWPPSGGAEAFF. The CDR3 DNA reads as TGTGCTAGTGGTTTGTGGCCCCCCTCCGGAGGCGCTGAAGCTTTCTTT.

V is TRBV6-6 and J is TRBJ1-1, with 8 bases matching TRBD1. The CDR3 covers 15 residues. The V segment lost 5 bases and the J segment 4 bases; nucleotides outside the gene matches: 9. Germline CDR1 and CDR2: MNHNY and SVGAGI (reference sequence). CDR3 coding DNA: TGTGCCAGCAGTGATTCAGGGGGCGCATTCACTGAAGCTTTCTTT. It is translated as CASSDSGGAFTEAFF.

The chain links TRBV7-9 to TRBJ1-5, with no clear D. CDR3 length: 16 amino acids. The germline CDR1 and CDR2 sequences are SEHNR and FQNEAQ (reference sequence). Between the trimmed V and J ends, which lost 0 bases and 4 bases, there was a span of 13 bases. CDR3 in DNA: TGTGCCAGCAGCTTAGCCCCGGGGAATGGGAATCAGCCCCAGCATTTT. Amino acid sequence: CASSLAPGNGNQPQHF.

The count of this clone is one. This sample includes further DNA sequences coding for the same CDR3. The gene calls are TRBV30 and TRBJ1-5; 10 nucleotides align to TRBD1. The CDR3 contains 13 residues. Per the germline V gene, CDR1 is GTSNPN and CDR2 is SVGIG (reference sequence). Trimming removed 5 bases from V and 2 bases from J; junction bases left unmatched: 0. CDR3 in DNA: TGTGCCTGGGGGACAGGGGGCAATCAGCCCCAGCATTTT. Translated: CAWGTGGNQPQHF. Based on the CDR3 plus reference TRBV30 and TRBJ1-5, the full variable domain is SQTIHQWPATLVQPVGSPLSLECTVEGTSNPNLYWYRQAAGRGLQLLFYSVGIGQISSEVPQNLSASRPQDRQFILSSKKLLLSDSGFYLCAWGTGGNQPQHFGDGTRLSIL.

V is TRBV3-1 (or the pseudogene TRBV3-2) and J is TRBJ2-7; 7 bases map to TRBD1. CDR3 size: 16 residues. Germline V gene data show CDR1 as LGHDT and CDR2 as YNNKEL (reference sequence). Trimming took 3 bases from V and 1 from J; bases not matched to a gene: 9. The CDR3 loop reads CASSQETRTGSYEQYF. The CDR3 DNA is TGTGCCAGCAGCCAGGAAACTAGGACAGGATCCTACGAGCAGTACTTC.

The genes are TRBV18 and TRBJ1-1; a weak D match, TRBD1 (6 bases). Trimming stripped 3 bases from V and 0 bases from J, with 17 bases between. CDR1 is KGHSH and CDR2 is LQKENI in the germline V gene. This CDR3 is built from 17 residues. This chain's CDR3 is CASSPSFFEGVNTEAFF. In DNA, the CDR3 is TGTGCCAGCTCACCCTCTTTTTTTGAGGGGGTGAACACTGAAGCTTTCTTT.

This chain joins TRBV19 and TRBJ1-3; 8 bases agree with TRBD1. Germline CDR1 is LNHDA and CDR2 is SQIVND (reference sequence). Trimming at V came to 10 bases and at J to 0 bases, leaving 8 bases not matched to a gene. The CDR3 sequence is 15 residues long. The CDR3 DNA reads as TGTGCCACCCGAGAGGACAGGGACTCTGGAAACACCATATATTTT. Encoded protein: CATREDRDSGNTIYF.

The rearrangement uses TRBV6-5 and TRBJ1-5; a weak D match, TRBD1 (5 bases). V gave up 6 bases and J gave up 6 bases, with 12 bases separating them. Germline V gene data show CDR1 as MNHEY and CDR2 as SVGAGI. The CDR3 totals 13 residues. The CDR3 is CASRQGGLQPQHF. For the CDR3, the DNA is TGTGCCAGCAGGCAGGGAGGGCTTCAGCCCCAGCATTTT.

The chain has TRBV18 and TRBJ2-2; 8 bases fit TRBD2. Looked up from germline, CDR1 is KGHSH and CDR2 is LQKENI. This CDR3 is 16 amino acids long. The V segment lost 6 bases and the J segment 1 base; nucleotides outside the gene matches: 7. The CDR3: CASSLTSDMNTGELFF. CDR3 DNA sequence: TGTGCCAGCTCGCTGACTAGCGACATGAACACCGGGGAGCTGTTTTTT.

J is TRBJ1-1 and V is TRBV19, with D perhaps matching TRBD1 (5 bases). Germline CDR1 is LNHDA and CDR2 is SQIVND (reference sequence). The CDR3 length is 13 residues. The germline V and J ends were trimmed by 8 bases and 5 bases, with 15 bases remaining between them. In nucleotides, the CDR3 is TGTGCCAGTGATATTCCGGGGGGGACTGAAGCTTTCTTT. It yields the protein CASDIPGGTEAFF.

This sequence joins TRBV13 and TRBJ1-1, with unresolved D. With 5 bases removed from V and 8 bases from J, the gap between germline ends came to 18 bases. The CDR3 totals 14 residues. CDR1 and CDR2 from the germline V gene are PRHDT and FYEKMQ (reference sequence). The DNA of the CDR3 is TGTGCCAGCAGCCACCGGCGGGCAAGGACGGAAGCTTTCTTT. It codes for CASSHRRARTEAFF.

The CDR3 is CASSQDRGRGSPLHF. CDR3 bases: TGTGCCAGCTCACAGGACAGGGGGCGGGGTTCACCCCTCCACTTT. This chain links TRBV18 with TRBJ1-6; 11 bases are a match to TRBD1. V was pared by 4 bases and J by 9 bases, with 5 bases of the junction left unmatched. Germline CDR1 KGHSH, CDR2 LQKENI. The CDR3 is 15 amino acids.